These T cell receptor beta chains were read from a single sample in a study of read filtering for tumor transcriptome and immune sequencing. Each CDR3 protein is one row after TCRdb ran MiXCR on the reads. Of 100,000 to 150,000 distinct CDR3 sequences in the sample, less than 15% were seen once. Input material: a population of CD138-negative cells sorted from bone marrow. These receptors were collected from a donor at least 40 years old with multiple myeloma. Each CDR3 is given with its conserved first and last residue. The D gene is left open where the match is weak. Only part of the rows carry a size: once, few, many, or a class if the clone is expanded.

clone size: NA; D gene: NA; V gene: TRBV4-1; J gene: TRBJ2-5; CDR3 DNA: TGCGCCAGCAGCCAAGAAGGGGTACAGCTAACTAAAGAGACCCAGTACTTC; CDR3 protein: CASSQEGVQLTKETQYF
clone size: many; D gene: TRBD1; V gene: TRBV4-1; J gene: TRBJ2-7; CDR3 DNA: TGCGCCAGCAGCCGGGACAGGGAGTACGAGCAGTACTTC; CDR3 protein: CASSRDREYEQYF
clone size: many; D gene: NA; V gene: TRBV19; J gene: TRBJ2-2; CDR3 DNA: TGTGCCAGTAGTATAACCATAACGAACACCGGGGAGCTGTTTTTT; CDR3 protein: CASSITITNTGELFF
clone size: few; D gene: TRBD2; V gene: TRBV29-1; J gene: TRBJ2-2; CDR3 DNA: TGCAGCGTTCTAGCGGGAGATATCACCGGGGAGCTGTTTTTT; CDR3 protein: CSVLAGDITGELFF
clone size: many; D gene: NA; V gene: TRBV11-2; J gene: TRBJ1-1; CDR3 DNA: TGTGCCAGCAGCCCTACCTTCAGGGCTTTCTTT; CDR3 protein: CASSPTFRAFF
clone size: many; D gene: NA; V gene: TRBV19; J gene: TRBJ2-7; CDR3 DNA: TGTGCCAGTAGCACCTCGACTAACTCCTACGAGCAGTACTTC; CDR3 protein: CASSTSTNSYEQYF
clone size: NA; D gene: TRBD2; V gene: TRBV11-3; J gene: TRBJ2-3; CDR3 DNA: TGTGCCAGCAGCCCGCGGGGGAGGGGTCGAGATGCGCAGTATTTT; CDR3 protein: CASSPRGRGRDAQYF
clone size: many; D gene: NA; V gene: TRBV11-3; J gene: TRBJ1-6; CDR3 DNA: TGTGCCAGCAGCCCCGCCAGTAGTTCGATCTTCCCCCTCCACTTT; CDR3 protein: CASSPASSSIFPLHF
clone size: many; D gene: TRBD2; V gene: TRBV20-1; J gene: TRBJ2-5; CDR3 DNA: TGCAGTGCTGAGACCGGGACTAGCGCCTCTGGACGGGAGACCCAGTACTTC; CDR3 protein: CSAETGTSASGRETQYF
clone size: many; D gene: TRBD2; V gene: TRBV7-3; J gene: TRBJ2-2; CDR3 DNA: TGTGCCAGCAGCTCGGGACTAAGGACCGGGGAGCTGTTTTTT; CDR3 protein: CASSSGLRTGELFF
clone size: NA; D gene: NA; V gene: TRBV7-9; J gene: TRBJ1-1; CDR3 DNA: TGTGCCAGCAGCTGGGGAGGGGGGAACACTGAAGCTTTCTTT; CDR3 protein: CASSWGGGNTEAFF
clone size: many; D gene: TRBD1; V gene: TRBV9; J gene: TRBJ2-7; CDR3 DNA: TGTGCCAGCAGCCCTTGGGACAGAGACTACGAGCAGTACTTC; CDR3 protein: CASSPWDRDYEQYF
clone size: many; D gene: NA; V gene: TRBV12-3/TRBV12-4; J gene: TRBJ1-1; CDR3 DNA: TGTGCCAGCAGTTTACGGGACGAAGCTTTCTTT; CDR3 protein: CASSLRDEAFF
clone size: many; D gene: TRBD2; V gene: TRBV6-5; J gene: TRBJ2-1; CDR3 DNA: TGTGCCAGCAGTTCCCTTAGCGGGATTGGTGAGCAGTTCTTC; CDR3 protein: CASSSLSGIGEQFF
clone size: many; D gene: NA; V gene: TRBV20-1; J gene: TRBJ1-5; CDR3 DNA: TGCAGTGCTATGACATCTATGGCGGCAGCGGGTCGGAGTAAGCCCCAGCATTTT; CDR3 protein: CSAMTSMAAAGRSKPQHF
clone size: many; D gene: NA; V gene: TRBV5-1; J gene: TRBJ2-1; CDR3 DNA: TGCGCCAGCAGCTTGACAGAGAATGAGCAGTTCTTC; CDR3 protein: CASSLTENEQFF
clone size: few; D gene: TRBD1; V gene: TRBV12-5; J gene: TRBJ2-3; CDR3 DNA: TGTGCTAGTGGTTTGCCACAATCCCAGGGGGCTACGCAGTATTTT; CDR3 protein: CASGLPQSQGATQYF
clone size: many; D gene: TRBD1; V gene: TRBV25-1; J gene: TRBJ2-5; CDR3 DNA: TGTGCCAGCTTACTACGACAGGGAACTACGGAGACCCAGTACTTC; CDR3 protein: CASLLRQGTTETQYF
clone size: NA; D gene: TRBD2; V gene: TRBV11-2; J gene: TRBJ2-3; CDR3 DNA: TGTGCCAGCAGCCTCGGACTAGCGGGAGGGTTAGGCGCAGATACGCAGTATTTT; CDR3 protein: CASSLGLAGGLGADTQYF
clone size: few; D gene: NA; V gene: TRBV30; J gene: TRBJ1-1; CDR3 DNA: TGTGCCTGGAGTGGCAAGACGGTAATGAACACTGAAGCTTTCTTT; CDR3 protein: CAWSGKTVMNTEAFF
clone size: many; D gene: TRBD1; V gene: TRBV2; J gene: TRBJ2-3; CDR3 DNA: TGTGCCACTAAGATCGGGACAGGGACAGATACGCAGTATTTT; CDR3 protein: CATKIGTGTDTQYF
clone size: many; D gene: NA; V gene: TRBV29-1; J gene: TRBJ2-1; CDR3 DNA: TGCAGCGTTTTCCCCTCAGGGGGAGGTGAGCAGTTCTTC; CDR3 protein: CSVFPSGGGEQFF
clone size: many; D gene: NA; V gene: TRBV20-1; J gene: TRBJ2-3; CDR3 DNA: TGCAGTGCTAGAGGGGGTCGGGGACCAGATACGCAGTATTTT; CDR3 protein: CSARGGRGPDTQYF
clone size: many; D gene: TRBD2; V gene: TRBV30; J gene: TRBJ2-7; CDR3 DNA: TGTGCCTGCGGGACTAGGCCCTACGAGCAGTACTTC; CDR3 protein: CACGTRPYEQYF
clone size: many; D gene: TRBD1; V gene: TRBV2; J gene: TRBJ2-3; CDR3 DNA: TGTGCCAGCAGTCCTACAGGGGCGGGCACAGATACGCAGTATTTT; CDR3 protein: CASSPTGAGTDTQYF
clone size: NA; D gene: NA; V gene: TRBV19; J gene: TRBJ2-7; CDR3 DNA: TGTGCCAGTAGTTCCCGGGGGCCTAAGGGGTACGAGCAGTACTTC; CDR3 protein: CASSSRGPKGYEQYF
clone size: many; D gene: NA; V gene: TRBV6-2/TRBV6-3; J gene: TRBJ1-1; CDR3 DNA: TGTGCCAGCAGTTATGGCCGGCGGCGGGGAGCTGAAGCTTTCTTT; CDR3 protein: CASSYGRRRGAEAFF
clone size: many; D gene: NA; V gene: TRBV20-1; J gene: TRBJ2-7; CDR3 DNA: TGCAGTGCTTTCCCCGACAGGCCCTACGAGCAGTACTTC; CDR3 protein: CSAFPDRPYEQYF
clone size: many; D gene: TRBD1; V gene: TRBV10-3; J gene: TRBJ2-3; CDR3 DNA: TGTGCCATCAGTGAAACCGACAGGGGAGCCCTTCAGAGCACAGATACGCAGTATTTT; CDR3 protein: CAISETDRGALQSTDTQYF
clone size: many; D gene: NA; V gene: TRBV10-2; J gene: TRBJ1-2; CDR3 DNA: TGCGCCAGCAGTGATTTAGATGGCTACACCTTC; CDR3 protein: CASSDLDGYTF
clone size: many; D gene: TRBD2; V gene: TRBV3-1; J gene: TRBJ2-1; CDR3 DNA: TGTGCCAGCAGCCAGCGGGAGGTAACAAATGAGCAGTTCTTC; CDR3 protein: CASSQREVTNEQFF
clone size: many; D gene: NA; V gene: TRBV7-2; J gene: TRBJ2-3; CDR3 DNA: TGTGCCAGCAGCCTAAGGACGGTTAAAACCTCAGATACGCAGTATTTT; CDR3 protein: CASSLRTVKTSDTQYF
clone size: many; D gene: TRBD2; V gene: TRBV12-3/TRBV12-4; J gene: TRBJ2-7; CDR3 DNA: TGTGCCAGCAGTTTAGCGGGCGGGGGGCGGAACGAGCAGTACTTC; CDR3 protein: CASSLAGGGRNEQYF
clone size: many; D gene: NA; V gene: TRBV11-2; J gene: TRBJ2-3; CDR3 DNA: TGTGCCAGCAGCTTAGTTGCGATTCCAGATACGCAGTATTTT; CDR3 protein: CASSLVAIPDTQYF
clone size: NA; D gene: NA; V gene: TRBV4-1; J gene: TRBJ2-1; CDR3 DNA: TGCGCCAGCAGCCGCCGCACCAGGGGGGGCCCCTCCGATGAGCAGTTCTTC; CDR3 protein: CASSRRTRGGPSDEQFF
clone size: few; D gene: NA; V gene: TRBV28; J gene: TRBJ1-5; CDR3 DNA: TGTGCCAGCAGTTTAGGTCCTCGACCTAGGGGCAATCAGCCCCAGCATTTT; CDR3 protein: CASSLGPRPRGNQPQHF
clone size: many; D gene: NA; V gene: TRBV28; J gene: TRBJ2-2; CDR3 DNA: TGTGCCAGCCTATTCACGAGCACCGGGGAGCTGTTTTTT; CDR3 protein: CASLFTSTGELFF